Each of the 2 T cell receptor beta chains below was sequenced from the same sample in a study of blood T cell repertoires in COVID-19. Clones were sequenced by immunoSEQ multiplex PCR, and TCRdb holds only the in-frame ones, with some missing. The table shows roughly 280,000 clones, with 88% occurring only once. The specimen was PBMCs or T cells enriched from blood (not recorded which). These TCRs come from a woman aged 45-59 years who had recovered from COVID-19.

This sequence joins TRBV30 and TRBJ1-1; possibly TRBD1 for D (6 bases). This CDR3 has 16 amino acids. Germline CDR1 and CDR2: GTSNPN and SVGIG (reference sequence). V was shortened by 0 bases and J by 3 bases, with 17 bases between the two germline ends. The chain's CDR3 is CAWSVGRGNWDTEAFF. CDR3 nucleotide sequence: TGTGCCTGGAGTGTAGGGAGGGGGAACTGGGACACTGAAGCTTTCTTT.

CDR3 nucleotides: TGTGCCAGCAGCGTGCAGACAGGACTTGAAGCTTTCTTT. It codes for CASSVQTGLEAFF. The chain uses TRBV9 and TRBJ1-1, with D possibly being TRBD1 (6 bases). V was trimmed by 2 bases and J by 7 bases, leaving 12 bases between them. There are 13 residues in the CDR3. Per the germline V gene, CDR1 is SGDLS and CDR2 is YYNGEE.